In this sample, the clone carrying this TCR beta chain turned up a few times. As yet, its antigen is unknown. Diagnoses were made from clinical symptoms, serum measures (thyroxine and TRAb), thyroid ultrasound and orbital computed tomography. The entry originates in a study of T cells in Graves' hyperthyroidism and ophthalmopathy. On the study more broadly: Once the initial diagnosis was made, peripheral blood was obtained before any treatment.

Researchers amplified the TCR beta CDR3 regions from RNA transcripts. HTBI primers were used for first-round RT-PCR of the TCR CDR3. TCRdb processed the multiplex PCR reads anew with MiXCR; each CDR3 protein has one entry. This table has 500,000 to 750,000 distinct CDR3 sequences, less than 20% appearing once. The study's findings and limits: Ophthalmopathy prediction by the model preceded onset by a median roughly 6 months.

The TCR originated in a woman younger than 45 with Graves' hyperthyroidism. The sample was blood.

CDR3 sequence (DNA): TGTGCCAGCAGCCAAGAGCCCACGAGCGCTTACCGCACAGATACGCAGTATTTT. It yields the protein CASSQEPTSAYRTDTQYF. The chain has TRBV3-1 and TRBJ2-3; D call uncertain. V gave up 0 bases and J gave up 1 base, with 17 bases separating them. The CDR3 runs 18 residues. Germline assignment: CDR1 LGHDT and CDR2 YNNKEL (reference sequence).